These T cell receptor beta chains were read from a single sample in a study of blood T cell repertoires in COVID-19. TCRdb's copy holds only in-frame clones and misses some; the assay was immunoSEQ multiplex PCR. The sample holds 250,000 to 300,000 clones, around 90% seen once. Sequencing was done on a sample of PBMCs or T cells enriched from blood (not recorded which). The receptor set was obtained from a woman between 35 and 50 years old with acute COVID-19. CDR3s include the opening cysteine and the closing phenylalanine or tryptophan. A D gene is named only where the DNA matches it firmly. Some rows mark clone size as missing; the rest say once, few, many or name a class of expanded clone.

j_call,v_call,d_call,clone_size,cdr3_nt,cdr3_aa
TRBJ1-3,TRBV25-1,.,once,TGTGCCAGCACGGGAGACTACTCTGGAAACACCATATATTTT,CASTGDYSGNTIYF
TRBJ2-7,TRBV7-2,.,.,TGTGCCAGCAGCTTAGGGACAGCGGACGGCGAGCAGTACTTC,CASSLGTADGEQYF
TRBJ2-5,TRBV18,.,.,TGTGCCAGCTCACCATGGCGGGACCAAGAGACCCAGTACTTC,CASSPWRDQETQYF
TRBJ1-5,TRBV6-2/TRBV6-3,.,.,TGTGCCAGCAGTTACACTCTTTCGGTCGGGGGCAATCAGCCCCAGCATTTT,CASSYTLSVGGNQPQHF
TRBJ2-2,TRBV7-9,.,.,TGTGCCAGCAGCTTGCAGGGTACGGCGAACACCGGGGAGCTGTTTTTT,CASSLQGTANTGELFF
TRBJ1-1,TRBV30,TRBD1,.,TGTGCCCGGACAGGGGGGAAGAACACTGAAGCTTTCTTT,CARTGGKNTEAFF
TRBJ2-3,TRBV7-2,TRBD2,.,TGTGCCAGCAGCTTAGCAGCGGGGGTTACCACAGATACGCAGTATTTT,CASSLAAGVTTDTQYF
TRBJ1-1,TRBV9,.,.,TGTGCCAGCAGCGTAGCTGGGGGAAGGGGAGGGACTGAAGCTTTCTTT,CASSVAGGRGGTEAFF
TRBJ2-2,TRBV3-1/TRBV3-2,.,.,TGTGCCAGCAGCCAAGACCCCCCAGGGGACATCTCCTTTAACACCGGGGAGCTGTTTTTT,CASSQDPPGDISFNTGELFF
TRBJ2-5,TRBV7-2,TRBD2,.,TGTGCCAGCAGCACCCAAGGGGCGGGAGGGGCGGAGACCCAGTACTTC,CASSTQGAGGAETQYF
TRBJ2-3,TRBV10-3,.,.,TGTGCCATCAAGGCTAGCAGCACAGATACGCAGTATTTT,CAIKASSTDTQYF
TRBJ2-7,TRBV19,.,.,TGTGCCAGTAGTATCGGGGGACGTAGAGGAGGAGAGCAGTACTTC,CASSIGGRRGGEQYF
TRBJ2-3,TRBV7-2,.,.,TGTGCCAGCAGCTCCCGGACAGGCACAGATACGCAGTATTTT,CASSSRTGTDTQYF
TRBJ1-3,TRBV28,TRBD1,.,TGTGCCAGCAGCAGACAGGGTTCCTCCTCTGGAAACACCATATATTTT,CASSRQGSSSGNTIYF
TRBJ2-7,TRBV3-1/TRBV3-2,.,.,TGTGCCAGCAGCCAAGCCCTAGACAGCTACGAGCAGTACTTC,CASSQALDSYEQYF
TRBJ1-6,TRBV19,.,.,TGTGCCAGTAGCCGGGGAGGGGACAATTCACCCCTCCACTTT,CASSRGGDNSPLHF
TRBJ1-4,TRBV19,TRBD1,few,TGTGCCAGTAGTAGCGGACAGGGATTTACTAATGAAAAACTGTTTTTT,CASSSGQGFTNEKLFF
TRBJ1-1,TRBV18,TRBD1,.,TGTGCCAGCTCACAGACAGGGGGAACTGAAGCTTTCTTT,CASSQTGGTEAFF
TRBJ1-1,TRBV5-1,.,.,TGCGCCAGCACCCGGGGGGGGCCGAACACTGAAGCTTTCTTT,CASTRGGPNTEAFF
TRBJ1-3,TRBV9,.,.,TGTGCCAGCAGCCCACAGGAGGGAGCTGGAAACACCATATATTTT,CASSPQEGAGNTIYF
TRBJ1-6,TRBV28,TRBD1,once,TGTGCCAGCAGTTTCCCGGACAGGGCTAATTCACCCCTCCACTTT,CASSFPDRANSPLHF
TRBJ2-4,TRBV23-1,TRBD2,.,TGCGCCAGCACCCTTGGGAGGGAATTAGCCAAAAACATTCAGTACTTC,CASTLGRELAKNIQYF
TRBJ2-7,TRBV4-2,.,.,TGTGCCAGCAGCCACGGCGGAAGTGCCGGAGCCTACGAGCAGTACTTC,CASSHGGSAGAYEQYF
TRBJ2-5,TRBV7-2,TRBD2,.,TGTGCCAGCAGTCGGGGCCGGCTAGCGGGAGAGACCCAGTACTTC,CASSRGRLAGETQYF
TRBJ1-1,TRBV28,TRBD1,.,TGTGCCAGCAGTTCTCGACAGGGAGGGAACACTGAAGCTTTCTTT,CASSSRQGGNTEAFF
TRBJ1-2,TRBV18,.,.,TGTGCCAGCTCCCCGACCCCACAGACACCCTCCAACTATGGCTACACCTTC,CASSPTPQTPSNYGYTF
TRBJ2-3,TRBV7-3,.,.,TGTGCCAGCAGCCCTACAGGGACAGATACGCAGTATTTT,CASSPTGTDTQYF